These 9 T cell receptor beta chains originate from one sample sequenced in a study of CD8 T cell repertoires and HIV-1 epitope variants (dated by TCRdb to about 2020). No antigen has been identified for these receptors. To prepare the library, the immunoSEQ multiplex PCR assay was applied. TCRdb's version of the immuneACCESS table is confined to in-frame rearrangements and falls short of the full clone set. An unresolved V gene accounts for under half of the shortfall where checked; the remainder is of unknown origin. The sample yields 5,000 to 6,500 clones; around two thirds were counted once. Jointly, the top ten make up roughly 40% of the sample. The sequencing input was cultured CD8+ T cells derived from PBMCs. These receptor sequences come from a male donor with HIV.

V is TRBV6-5 and J is TRBJ2-7; possibly TRBD1 for D (6 bases). Trimming shortened V by 6 bases and J by 3 bases, and 15 bases separated the two germline ends. The CDR3 runs to 14 residues. Germline V gene lookup returns CDR1 MNHEY and CDR2 SVGAGI. This CDR3 is CASRLQGTHYEQYF. For the CDR3, the DNA is TGTGCCAGCAGGCTACAGGGAACCCACTACGAGCAGTACTTC.

The chain joins TRBV4-1 to TRBJ1-2, with TRBD1 matching 8 bases. V was clipped by 0 bases and J by 4 bases; unmatched bases: 10. Germline lookup yields CDR1 MGHRA and CDR2 YSYEKL. This CDR3 has 17 amino acids. CDR3 amino acids: CASSQDPQGAQSYGYTF. CDR3 in DNA: TGCGCCAGCAGCCAAGATCCGCAGGGGGCGCAAAGCTATGGCTACACCTTC.

The chain combines TRBV19 with TRBJ1-4; D unclear. The CDR3 sequence is 12 residues long. Trimming pared 6 bases from V and 8 bases from J, leaving 10 bases between. Germline CDR1 is LNHDA and CDR2 is SQIVND (reference sequence). CDR3 amino acids: CASRDGAEKLFF. CDR3 bases: TGTGCCAGTAGGGACGGCGCGGAAAAACTGTTTTTT.

This clone appeared a single time. The V and J genes are TRBV14 and TRBJ1-2, with 7 bases identical to TRBD1. The V and J ends lost 4 bases and 4 bases, in that order; junction bases with no gene match: 3. CDR3 length equals 13 residues. Germline V gene data show CDR1 as SGHDN and CDR2 as FVKESK. In DNA, the CDR3 is TGTGCCAGCAGCCGAGGACAGGCCTATGGCTACACCTTC. Its translation: CASSRGQAYGYTF.

V and J are TRBV28 and TRBJ2-7; no reliable D call. Germline values: CDR1 MDHEN, CDR2 SYDVKM. The length of the CDR3 is 16 residues. Trimming stripped 4 bases from V and 3 bases from J, with 19 bases between. The CDR3 nucleotides are TGTGCCAGCAGTTCAGGTTCATTTACGTCCGACTACGAGCAGTACTTC. This codes for CASSSGSFTSDYEQYF.

The chain couples TRBV27 to TRBJ2-3; perhaps TRBD1 as D (6 bases). Trimming removed 2 bases from V and 5 bases from J, with 11 bases in between. This CDR3 is 14 amino acids long. Germline V gene data show CDR1 as MNHEY and CDR2 as SMNVEV (reference sequence). The CDR3 DNA is TGTGCCAGCAGTTTAAAGAGAGGGGGAGATACGCAGTATTTT. It is translated as CASSLKRGGDTQYF.

This clone was recorded a few times. This rearrangement joins TRBV2 to TRBJ2-2, with D unresolved. CDR3 length: 11 amino acids. The V end was cut by 8 bases, the J end by 4 bases, with 5 bases between. Germline CDR1 reads SNHLY; CDR2 reads FYNNEI. Here the CDR3 reads CASSSTGELFF. CDR3 nucleotides: TGTGCCAGCTCGTCCACCGGGGAGCTGTTTTTT.

This CDR3 is CASSAATGDWDNEQFF. The CDR3 bases are TGTGCCAGCAGCGCTGCCACAGGGGATTGGGACAATGAGCAGTTCTTC. V usage is TRBV9 and J usage is TRBJ2-1; TRBD1 matches at 7 bases. Trimming removed 3 bases from V and 5 bases from J; junction bases left unmatched: 11. The germline CDR1 and CDR2 sequences are SGDLS and YYNGEE. The CDR3 covers 16 residues.

The V and J genes are TRBV5-1 and TRBJ1-1, with 7 bases identical to TRBD1. The CDR3 has 14 amino acids. Trimming at V came to 3 bases and at J to 2 bases, leaving 4 bases not matched to a gene. Germline values: CDR1 SGHRS, CDR2 YFSETQ. The DNA for the CDR3 is TGCGCCAGCAGCTCGGGACAGATAAACACTGAAGCTTTCTTT. Protein sequence: CASSSGQINTEAFF.